These 32 T cell receptor beta chains originate from one sample sequenced in a study of T cell changes during pregnancy in multiple sclerosis. Measured with immunoSEQ multiplex PCR; TCRdb has only the in-frame clones, and not every one. The profile shows fewer than 150,000 clones, about 96% of them singletons. The sample was peripheral blood, taken after pregnancy. The receptor source for this set is a female donor with multiple sclerosis, enrolled in a pregnancy study.

The rearrangement joins TRBV27 to TRBJ2-2, with 10 nucleotides matching TRBD2. Germline V gene lookup returns CDR1 MNHEY and CDR2 SMNVEV (reference sequence). The V and J ends lost 1 base and 8 bases, in that order; junction bases with no gene match: 7. CDR3 size: 16 residues. The CDR3 sequence is CASSLWSAGGRGELFF. The CDR3 DNA reads as TGTGCCAGCAGTTTATGGTCAGCGGGGGGGAGAGGGGAGCTGTTTTTT.

This clone came up once. The chain combines TRBV19 with TRBJ1-5; no reliable D call. CDR1 LNHDA and CDR2 SQIVND come from the germline V gene (reference sequence). The ends were cut back, 5 bases at V and 3 bases at J, with 8 bases in the middle. This CDR3 contains 13 residues. The CDR3 reads CASSLADNQPQHF. CDR3 in DNA: TGTGCCAGTAGTCTGGCAGACAATCAGCCCCAGCATTTT.

The chain joins TRBV28 to TRBJ1-5; 10 bases map to TRBD1. Per germline, CDR1 MDHEN and CDR2 SYDVKM. This CDR3 contains 17 residues. The ends lost 4 bases at V and 1 base at J; junction bases unmatched: 7. The CDR3 reads CASSWGQGMSSNQPQHF. The CDR3, as DNA: TGTGCCAGCAGTTGGGGACAGGGGATGAGCAGCAATCAGCCCCAGCATTTT.

The chain uses TRBV5-8 and TRBJ1-5; D not certain. The CDR3 length is 16 residues. Deletions cut 1 base from V and 3 bases from J, with 14 bases between. Germline V gives CDR1 SGHTS, CDR2 YDEGEE. For the CDR3, the DNA is TGTGCCAGCAGCTTGAATGATGTACACCCCAATCAGCCCCAGCATTTT. It specifies CASSLNDVHPNQPQHF.

This chain connects TRBV2 to TRBJ2-5, with a tentative D call TRBD2 (5 bases). CDR1 is SNHLY and CDR2 is FYNNEI in the germline V gene. V was pared by 8 bases and J by 5 bases, with 12 bases between. The CDR3 has 12 amino acids. CDR3 bases: TGTGCCAGCCGGATTAGGAGGGAGACCCAGTACTTC. It is translated as CASRIRRETQYF.

The chain couples TRBV15 to TRBJ1-1; tentatively, D is TRBD1 (6 bases). Germline V gives CDR1 LNHNV, CDR2 YYDKDF (reference sequence). The length of the CDR3 is 17 residues. The V end was cut by 5 bases, the J end by 6 bases, with 25 bases between. This CDR3 reads CATSPSGGQWGNAEAFF. Here the CDR3 DNA reads TGTGCCACCAGCCCTTCGGGGGGCCAATGGGGCAATGCTGAAGCTTTCTTT.

The chain links TRBV19 to TRBJ1-2; 9 bases match TRBD1. Germline values: CDR1 LNHDA, CDR2 SQIVND (reference sequence). This CDR3 contains 16 residues. The trim removed 5 bases at V and 3 bases at J, leaving 10 bases unmatched. The CDR3 sequence is CASSAFSGQGYYGYTF. DNA of the CDR3: TGTGCCAGTAGTGCCTTTTCGGGACAGGGTTACTATGGCTACACCTTC.

CDR3 loop: CASRLGETQYF. The CDR3 DNA follows: TGTGCCAGCAGATTGGGCGAGACCCAGTACTTC. The chain has TRBV6-1 and TRBJ2-5; D is unresolved. CDR3 size: 11 residues. The germline V and J ends were trimmed by 6 bases and 5 bases, with 7 bases remaining between them. The germline V gene has CDR1 MNHNS and CDR2 SASEGT.

The chain recombines TRBV11-2 with TRBJ2-2; D gene ambiguous. Looked up from germline, CDR1 is SGHAT and CDR2 is FQNNGV. This CDR3 is 12 amino acids long. The CDR3 DNA is TGTCCAGGCTGGCGCGAGACCGGGGAGCTGTTTTTT. The encoded protein is CPGWRETGELFF.

This sequence joins TRBV4-1 and TRBJ2-1, with D possibly being TRBD2 (6 bases). This CDR3 comprises 14 residues. V was pared by 1 base and J by 7 bases, with 11 bases between. Germline-derived CDR1 and CDR2 are MGHRA and YSYEKL. CDR3 sequence (DNA): TGCGCCAGCAGCCAAGTAGGCCTAGCGAATGAGCAGTTCTTC. It translates to CASSQVGLANEQFF.

This rearrangement joins TRBV7-2 to TRBJ1-1; TRBD1 might be the D (5 bases). This CDR3 has 14 amino acids. Germline loops: CDR1 SGHTA, CDR2 FQGNSA. Trimming shortened V by 0 bases and J by 11 bases, and 16 bases separated the two germline ends. The CDR3 spells CASSLAPGPRRAFF. DNA for the CDR3: TGTGCCAGCAGCTTAGCCCCAGGGCCGAGACGGGCTTTCTTT.

The chain employs TRBV29-1 and TRBJ1-2, with a weak D call TRBD1 (5 bases). The CDR3 sequence is 11 residues long. Germline V gene sequence: CDR1 SQVTM, CDR2 ANQGSEA. V dropped 2 bases and J dropped 6 bases, with 7 bases sitting between them. CDR3 DNA sequence: TGCAGCGTTGAACTCAGGGATGGCTACACCTTC. Its translation is CSVELRDGYTF.

This chain joins TRBV28 and TRBJ1-1; D not certain. The germline V gene encodes CDR1 MDHEN and CDR2 SYDVKM. The CDR3 is 15 amino acids. V lost 5 bases and J lost 2, with 15 bases in between. CDR3 in DNA: TGTGCCAGCAGTCCCTCCCAGCGGACTAACACTGAAGCTTTCTTT. Its translation: CASSPSQRTNTEAFF.

The chain combines TRBV6-5 with TRBJ2-7, with 7 bases lining up with TRBD2. CDR1 is MNHEY, CDR2 SVGAGI, per germline. CDR3 size: 15 residues. The junction had 7 bases not matched to a gene; V was cut back by 0 bases and J by 5 bases. In DNA, the CDR3 is TGTGCCAGCAGTTACTCAGGACTAGTTCCCCACGAGCAGTACTTC. The encoded protein is CASSYSGLVPHEQYF.

The gene calls are TRBV6-5 and TRBJ2-1; D gene uncertain. V was shortened by 5 bases and J by 2 bases, with 10 bases between the two germline ends. The CDR3 has 14 residues. The germline V gene encodes CDR1 MNHEY and CDR2 SVGAGI. Here the CDR3 reads CASSAARAYNEQFF. The CDR3 nucleotides read TGTGCCAGCAGTGCCGCCCGGGCCTACAATGAGCAGTTCTTC.

The gene calls are TRBV2 and TRBJ2-2, with TRBD1 as a possible D gene (5 bases). Germline loops: CDR1 SNHLY, CDR2 FYNNEI. V dropped 9 bases and J dropped 0 bases, with 17 bases sitting between them. This CDR3 has 16 amino acids. CDR3 residues: CARTPDQGPNTGELFF. DNA of the CDR3: TGTGCCAGAACCCCGGACCAGGGTCCGAACACCGGGGAGCTGTTTTTT. The variable domain in full, with the rest retrieved from reference TRBV2 and TRBJ2-2, is EPEVTQTPSHQVTQMGQEVILRCVPISNHLYFYWYRQILGQKVEFLVSFYNNEISEKSEIFDDQFSVERPDGSNFTLKIRSTKLEDSAMYFCARTPDQGPNTGELFFGEGSRLTVL.

DNA of the CDR3: TGTGCCACCAGCAGAGGGAGGACCGGGGAGCTGTTTTTT. Protein: CATSRGRTGELFF. The gene calls are TRBV15 and TRBJ2-2; weak D call: TRBD2 (5 bases). Per germline, CDR1 LNHNV and CDR2 YYDKDF (reference sequence). V was shortened by 1 base and J by 5 bases, with 5 bases between the two germline ends. The CDR3 is 13 amino acids.

This chain uses TRBV28 with TRBJ2-3, with D perhaps TRBD2 (6 bases). The CDR3 runs 17 residues. Germline V gene lookup returns CDR1 MDHEN and CDR2 SYDVKM. Trimming removed 3 bases at V and 0 bases at J, with 16 bases between. CDR3 in amino acids: CASSFGELALSTDTQYF. CDR3 nucleotides: TGTGCCAGCAGTTTTGGGGAACTAGCTCTCAGCACAGATACGCAGTATTTT.

This rearrangement joins TRBV19 to TRBJ2-4, with 9 nucleotides matching TRBD1. The CDR3 is 20 amino acids. With V trimmed by 5 bases and J by 0 bases, 17 bases remained unmatched. Germline CDR1 reads LNHDA; CDR2 reads SQIVND (reference sequence). The CDR3 reads CASSGWDAHTGGRAKNIQYF. CDR3 in DNA: TGTGCCAGTAGTGGGTGGGATGCCCATACAGGGGGCAGAGCCAAAAACATTCAGTACTTC.

This rearrangement joins TRBV19 to TRBJ2-1; weak D call: TRBD1 (6 bases). The CDR3 loop spans 16 amino acids. With 2 bases removed from V and 7 bases from J, the gap between germline ends came to 18 bases. From germline, CDR1 is LNHDA and CDR2 SQIVND (reference sequence). CDR3 DNA sequence: TGTGCCAGTAGTATACCCACAGGGCCCGGACGTAATGAGCAGTTCTTC. Its protein is CASSIPTGPGRNEQFF.

In DNA, the CDR3 is TGTGCCAGCAGTTTCGGTAGGGGCTATGGCTACACCTTC. The encoded protein is CASSFGRGYGYTF. The rearrangement uses TRBV28 and TRBJ1-2; possibly TRBD1 for D (5 bases). V lost 3 bases and J lost 4, with 9 bases in between. Germline CDR1 MDHEN, CDR2 SYDVKM. This CDR3 spans 13 amino acids.

V usage is TRBV5-4 and J usage is TRBJ2-7, with D possibly matching TRBD1 (6 bases). Germline CDR1 SGHNT, CDR2 YYREEE (reference sequence). This CDR3 contains 14 residues. The V end lost 4 bases, the J end lost 5 bases, and 16 bases lay between the germline ends. CDR3 region: CASSGGRRPHEQYF. The CDR3 DNA sequence: TGTGCCAGCAGCGGGGGCAGGAGGCCGCACGAGCAGTACTTC.

The chain has TRBV7-9 and TRBJ1-1; tentative D call: TRBD1 (6 bases). Germline V gives CDR1 SEHNR, CDR2 FQNEAQ (reference sequence). V was cut by 7 bases and J by 8 bases, with 14 bases left in between. The CDR3 spans 12 residues. The CDR3 region is CASKKNQGEAFF. In DNA form, the CDR3 reads TGTGCCAGCAAGAAAAACCAGGGGGAAGCTTTCTTT. Variable domain in full (rest from reference TRBV7-9 and TRBJ1-1): DTGVSQNPRHKITKRGQNVTFRCDPISEHNRLYWYRQTLGQGPEFLTYFQNEAQLEKSRLLSDRFSAERPKGSFSTLEIQRTEQGDSAMYLCASKKNQGEAFFGQGTRLTVV.

The chain joins TRBV2 to TRBJ2-2; D unresolved. Germline values: CDR1 SNHLY, CDR2 FYNNEI. The CDR3 is 12 amino acids. The V end lost 6 bases, the J end lost 3 bases, and 5 bases lay between the germline ends. The CDR3 nucleotides read TGTGCCAGCAGGAGTCACACCGGGGAGCTGTTTTTT. Protein product: CASRSHTGELFF.

The CDR3 nucleotides read TGTGCCAGCAGCCCACAGGCGGGACAGCGTCTCGGCTACGAGCAGTACTTC. Translation gives CASSPQAGQRLGYEQYF. This rearrangement joins TRBV7-9 to TRBJ2-7, with a tentative D call TRBD1 (7 bases). V lost 5 bases and J 3 bases, leaving 23 bases between the germline ends. Germline lookup yields CDR1 SEHNR and CDR2 FQNEAQ (reference sequence). The CDR3 is made up of 17 amino acids.

This clone turned up a few times. The chain employs TRBV9 and TRBJ2-2, with TRBD2 as a possible D gene (6 bases). CDR1 is SGDLS and CDR2 is YYNGEE in the germline V gene. CDR3 length equals 17 residues. V gave up 1 base and J gave up 3 bases, with 16 bases separating them. The CDR3 bases are TGTGCCAGCAGCGTACCTGGCGGGGAAGGGGACACCGGGGAGCTGTTTTTT. This sequence encodes CASSVPGGEGDTGELFF. The variable domain in full, completed from reference TRBV9 and TRBJ2-2, reads DSGVTQTPKHLITATGQRVTLRCSPRSGDLSVYWYQQSLDQGLQFLIQYYNGEERAKGNILERFSAQQFPDLHSELNLSSLELGDSALYFCASSVPGGEGDTGELFFGEGSRLTVL.

The chain joins TRBV2 to TRBJ2-1; D is unclear. V was shortened by 3 bases and J by 6 bases, with 15 bases between the two germline ends. There are 15 residues in the CDR3. Per germline, CDR1 SNHLY and CDR2 FYNNEI. This chain's CDR3 is CASSESRMGFNEQFF. CDR3 DNA: TGTGCCAGCAGTGAGAGCAGGATGGGTTTCAATGAGCAGTTCTTC.

The J gene is TRBJ2-3, the V gene TRBV27; no firm D call. Between the trimmed V and J ends, which lost 2 bases and 6 bases, there was a span of 6 bases. Germline assignment: CDR1 MNHEY and CDR2 SMNVEV (reference sequence). The CDR3 loop spans 12 amino acids. CDR3 DNA: TGTGCCAGCAGTTTAAATACTGATACGCAGTATTTT. Translation: CASSLNTDTQYF.

The genes are TRBV30 and TRBJ2-7; 7 nucleotides line up with TRBD2. V gave up 2 bases and J gave up 7 bases; unmatched junction bases: 11. The CDR3 is made up of 14 amino acids. Germline CDR1 is GTSNPN and CDR2 is SVGIG (reference sequence). In nucleotides, the CDR3 is TGTGCCTGGAGTATTTTAGCGGGCGCCGGGGAGCAGTACTTC. Its translation is CAWSILAGAGEQYF.

This clone has only one observation. V usage is TRBV9 and J usage is TRBJ2-4, with 7 bases aligning to TRBD2. With V trimmed by 0 bases and J by 8 bases, 5 bases remained unmatched. CDR3 length equals 14 residues. CDR1 SGDLS and CDR2 YYNGEE come from the germline V gene. CDR3 coding DNA: TGTGCCAGCAGCGTAGCTGTGGGAGGGGACATTCAGTACTTC. Protein sequence: CASSVAVGGDIQYF.

V and J are TRBV4-2 and TRBJ1-1; 7 nucleotides line up with TRBD1. The junction had 5 bases not matched to a gene; V was cut back by 3 bases and J by 1 base. Germline lookup yields CDR1 LGHNA and CDR2 YNFKEQ. CDR3 length: 15 residues. CDR3 residues: CASSQRQGTNTEAFF. CDR3 coding DNA: TGTGCCAGCAGCCAGAGACAGGGAACGAACACTGAAGCTTTCTTT.

V and J are TRBV11-3 and TRBJ2-7; possibly TRBD2 for D (6 bases). Between the trimmed V and J ends, which lost 0 bases and 3 bases, there was a span of 6 bases. This CDR3 is built from 13 residues. Per the germline V gene, CDR1 is SGHNT and CDR2 is YENEEA. This CDR3 is CASSLEGGYEQYF. The CDR3 DNA follows: TGTGCCAGCAGCTTAGAGGGGGGCTACGAGCAGTACTTC.